These 23 T cell receptor beta chains were all obtained from the same sample, sequenced in a study of CD8+ T cells in alopecia areata. Once RNA had been extracted, it was reverse transcribed into cDNA to act as the sequencing template. Assay used: immunoSEQ multiplex PCR; TCRdb lists only in-frame clones, some missing. The table has more than 100,000 clones, less than 70% seen once. Sequencing was performed on CD4+ T cells sorted from blood. These receptors originate from a human donor in good health.

This clone occurred a few times. The V call is TRBV10-3, the J call TRBJ1-2; a weak D match, TRBD1 (6 bases). The CDR3 covers 14 residues. With 5 bases removed from V and 4 bases from J, the gap between germline ends came to 14 bases. Germline V gene lookup returns CDR1 ENHRY and CDR2 SYGVKD. CDR3 loop: CAISTTDRRYGYTF. The DNA for the CDR3 is TGTGCCATCAGTACAACAGACAGGCGCTATGGCTACACCTTC.

V usage is TRBV29-1 and J usage is TRBJ2-7, with D perhaps matching TRBD2 (7 bases). V was cut by 5 bases and J by 0 bases, with 11 bases left in between. Germline V CDR1 and CDR2: SQVTM, ANQGSEA. This CDR3 comprises 13 residues. CDR3 amino acids: CSVQGGGSYEQYF. DNA of the CDR3: TGCAGCGTTCAGGGAGGGGGCTCCTACGAGCAGTACTTC.

V usage is TRBV5-1 and J usage is TRBJ2-3; the D is unclear. CDR1 SGHRS and CDR2 YFSETQ come from the germline V gene. This CDR3 has 13 amino acids. V was trimmed by 4 bases and J by 0 bases, leaving 6 bases between them. The CDR3 reads CASSLSSTDTQYF. In DNA form, the CDR3 reads TGCGCCAGCAGCCTTAGTAGCACAGATACGCAGTATTTT.

V and J are TRBV29-1 and TRBJ1-2; a possible D gene is TRBD1 (6 bases). Looked up from germline, CDR1 is SQVTM and CDR2 is ANQGSEA. The germline V and J ends were trimmed by 6 bases and 1 base, with 12 bases remaining between them. CDR3 length: 13 amino acids. CDR3 in amino acids: CSVQGPFNYGYTF. The DNA for the CDR3 is TGCAGCGTACAGGGTCCCTTTAACTATGGCTACACCTTC.

The J gene is TRBJ1-1, the V gene TRBV5-1; maybe TRBD1 (6 bases). The V gene lost 6 bases and the J gene lost 2 bases, with 14 bases spanning the gap. CDR3 length equals 14 residues. CDR1 SGHRS and CDR2 YFSETQ come from the germline V gene. The CDR3 sequence: CASTRLGANTEAFF. The CDR3 bases are TGCGCCAGCACCCGGTTGGGGGCTAACACTGAAGCTTTCTTT. The complete variable domain, with remaining parts taken from reference TRBV5-1 and TRBJ1-1, reads KAGVTQTPRYLIKTRGQQVTLSCSPISGHRSVSWYQQTPGQGLQFLFEYFSETQRNKGNFPGRFSGRQFSNSRSEMNVSTLELGDSALYLCASTRLGANTEAFFGQGTRLTVV.

In this sample, this clone turned up a few times. This sequence joins TRBV29-1 and TRBJ2-5; D is uncertain. There are 10 residues in the CDR3. CDR1 and CDR2 from the germline V gene are SQVTM and ANQGSEA. V was shortened by 7 bases and J by 5 bases, with 8 bases between the two germline ends. CDR3 in DNA: TGCAGCGCGTGGTCGGAGACCCAGTACTTC. Its protein is CSAWSETQYF. The full variable domain, rest sourced from reference TRBV29-1 and TRBJ2-5, is SAVISQKPSRDICQRGTSLTIQCQVDSQVTMMFWYRQQPGQSLTLIATANQGSEATYESGFVIDKFPISRPNLTFSTLTVSNMSPEDSSIYLCSAWSETQYFGPGTRLLVL.

The chain links TRBV18 to TRBJ2-4, with D uncertain. V lost 3 bases and J 8 bases, leaving 14 bases between the germline ends. The CDR3 runs to 14 residues. Germline CDR1 reads KGHSH; CDR2 reads LQKENI. In nucleotides, the CDR3 is TGTGCCAGCTCACCGGTAGGGCAGTGGGACATTCAGTACTTC. It specifies CASSPVGQWDIQYF.

This sequence joins TRBV1 and TRBJ1-1; the DNA was not compared with TRBD1, the D call given in the table. TRBV1 is reported as a pseudogene. The CDR3 loop spans 15 amino acids. The CDR3 DNA follows: TGCACCAGCAGCCAAGAGGGCAGCCTCAACGGTGAAGCTTTCTTT. It specifies CTSSQEGSLNGEAFF.

This clone was recorded a few times. The V gene is TRBV25-1, the J gene TRBJ2-3; 8 positions match TRBD2. Germline V CDR1 and CDR2: MGHDK, SYGVNS. There are 16 residues in the CDR3. Trimming cost V 4 bases and J 1 base; bases outside gene matches: 7. Written as DNA, the CDR3 is TGTGCCAGCAGTGTCGCGGGACTAGGGGGCACAGATACGCAGTATTTT. Its protein product is CASSVAGLGGTDTQYF.

This chain links TRBV5-1 with TRBJ1-2; D not certain. The CDR3 spans 13 residues. The V gene's germline CDR1 is SGHRS and CDR2 YFSETQ. V gave up 4 bases and J gave up 2 bases, with 9 bases separating them. The CDR3 DNA sequence: TGCGCCAGCAGCCTTGTGGGGAACTATGGCTACACCTTC. Amino acids: CASSLVGNYGYTF.

This clone was picked up a small number of times. The chain couples TRBV14 to TRBJ1-1; D gene uncertain. Germline V gene data show CDR1 as SGHDN and CDR2 as FVKESK. With 4 bases removed from V and 5 bases from J, the gap between germline ends came to 5 bases. This CDR3 contains 11 residues. The CDR3, as DNA: TGTGCCAGCAGCCGGTTGACTGAAGCTTTCTTT. It specifies CASSRLTEAFF.

The chain is built from TRBV5-1 and TRBJ2-5, with no clear D. CDR3 length equals 13 residues. Germline lookup yields CDR1 SGHRS and CDR2 YFSETQ. Trimming cost V 4 bases and J 1 base, with 8 bases left between them. The CDR3 protein is CASSHLFQETQYF. As DNA, the CDR3 is TGCGCCAGCAGCCACCTATTCCAAGAGACCCAGTACTTC.

V and J are TRBV4-1 and TRBJ2-7, with a weak D call TRBD1 (5 bases). The CDR3 has 16 amino acids. V lost 0 bases and J lost 5, with 17 bases in between. CDR1 MGHRA and CDR2 YSYEKL come from the germline V gene. The CDR3, as DNA: TGCGCCAGCAGCCAAGATCCCCGCAGGGTATTCAACGAGCAGTACTTC. The encoded protein is CASSQDPRRVFNEQYF.

This chain joins TRBV15 and TRBJ2-3; a weak D match, TRBD2 (6 bases). This CDR3 comprises 15 residues. V was pared by 1 base and J by 6 bases, with 14 bases between. The germline V gene has CDR1 LNHNV and CDR2 YYDKDF (reference sequence). This chain's CDR3 is CATSRGALAGDTQYF. The CDR3 bases are TGTGCCACCAGCAGAGGAGCTCTCGCGGGGGATACGCAGTATTTT.

The rearrangement links TRBV7-2 to TRBJ2-1; 10 bases are shared with TRBD2. The V segment lost 6 bases and the J segment 5 bases; nucleotides outside the gene matches: 7. Germline values: CDR1 SGHTA, CDR2 FQGNSA. The length of the CDR3 is 15 residues. The CDR3 here is CASSYRTSGDNEQFF. In DNA form, the CDR3 reads TGTGCCAGCAGTTATCGGACTAGCGGCGACAATGAGCAGTTCTTC.

The chain employs TRBV7-9 and TRBJ1-1, with D uncertain. V dropped 1 base and J dropped 0 bases, with 6 bases sitting between them. The CDR3 has 14 residues. Germline CDR1 is SEHNR and CDR2 is FQNEAQ (reference sequence). The CDR3 DNA follows: TGTGCCAGCAGCTTAGAACAGATGAACACTGAAGCTTTCTTT. Residues: CASSLEQMNTEAFF.

The chain couples TRBV4-3 to TRBJ2-2; the D gene is possibly TRBD1 (6 bases). The germline V and J ends were trimmed by 1 base and 4 bases, with 13 bases remaining between them. CDR1 and CDR2 from the germline V gene are LGHNA and YSLEER. CDR3 length equals 16 residues. The CDR3 region has the DNA TGCGCCAGCAGCCAAGCTACAGGGTCCCCCACCGGGGAGCTGTTTTTT. Translation: CASSQATGSPTGELFF.

The chain has TRBV30 and TRBJ1-6, with TRBD1 matching 9 bases. CDR3 length equals 13 residues. V gave up 6 bases and J gave up 10 bases; unmatched junction bases: 7. From germline, CDR1 is GTSNPN and CDR2 SVGIG (reference sequence). The CDR3 spells CACRTGVWSPLHF. CDR3 bases: TGTGCCTGCCGGACAGGGGTATGGTCACCCCTCCACTTT.

The rearrangement links TRBV29-1 to TRBJ1-4, with D tentatively TRBD1 (6 bases). CDR3 length: 12 residues. Germline V CDR1 and CDR2: SQVTM, ANQGSEA. Trimming took 5 bases from V and 14 from J, leaving 18 bases between them. CDR3 sequence reads: CSVTFGGRRLFF. The CDR3 nucleotides are TGCAGCGTTACCTTCGGGGGGCGGCGGCTGTTTTTT. Drawing the rest from reference TRBV29-1 and TRBJ1-4, the complete variable domain is SAVISQKPSRDICQRGTSLTIQCQVDSQVTMMFWYRQQPGQSLTLIATANQGSEATYESGFVIDKFPISRPNLTFSTLTVSNMSPEDSSIYLCSVTFGGRRLFFGSGTQLSVL.

The V gene is TRBV2, the J gene TRBJ2-4; 9 bases fit TRBD1. CDR1 and CDR2 from the germline V gene are SNHLY and FYNNEI. The CDR3 length is 15 residues. V was pared by 5 bases and J by 7 bases, with 9 bases of the junction left unmatched. CDR3 region: CASSSTGGGGNIQYF. The CDR3 DNA reads TGTGCCAGCAGTTCCACAGGGGGCGGAGGGAACATTCAGTACTTC.

The chain combines TRBV7-6 with TRBJ1-5; D remains ambiguous. The V end was cut by 5 bases, the J end by 0 bases, with 17 bases between. Germline CDR1 is SGHVS and CDR2 is FNYEAQ. The length of the CDR3 is 17 residues. The CDR3 region has the DNA TGTGCCAGCAGCCCACCCGGGTCAGGTTATAGCAATCAGCCCCAGCATTTT. It yields the protein CASSPPGSGYSNQPQHF.

This clone came up many times. V usage is TRBV7-2 and J usage is TRBJ2-3; no clear D gene. V lost 0 bases and J lost 2, with 6 bases in between. Germline V gene sequence: CDR1 SGHTA, CDR2 FQGNSA. This CDR3 is 14 amino acids long. The CDR3 DNA reads TGTGCCAGCAGCTTAGCGGAGTACACAGATACGCAGTATTTT. Protein product: CASSLAEYTDTQYF.

V and J are TRBV29-1 and TRBJ1-4; TRBD1 matches 7 bases. The CDR3 is 12 amino acids. V lost 5 bases, J lost 7 bases, and 4 bases stayed unmatched. The germline V gene has CDR1 SQVTM and CDR2 ANQGSEA. As DNA, the CDR3 is TGCAGCGTTCGCAGGGGGAGTGAAAAACTGTTTTTT. Translating it yields CSVRRGSEKLFF.